Presented here are 4 T cell receptor beta chains from one specimen sequenced in a study of CD8+ T cells in alopecia areata. As for treatment: oral pan-JAK inhibitor, 5-10 mg twice daily. Extracted RNA was reverse transcribed, and the resulting cDNA served as sequencing template. Some clones are missing from TCRdb's copy, which holds only in-frame ones; the method was immunoSEQ multiplex PCR. The sample lists roughly 100,000 clones, around 84% seen once, with around 10% in the top ten. The specimen was CD8+ T cells sorted from blood, collected between weeks 30 and 35, from a patient treated with tofacitinib. These TCRs come from a human donor with alopecia areata.

The rearrangement joins TRBV7-9 to TRBJ1-6, with TRBD1 matching over 10 bases. CDR1 is SEHNR and CDR2 is FQNEAQ in the germline V gene (reference sequence). This CDR3 is 17 amino acids long. V shed 4 bases, J shed 10 bases, and the junction held 13 bases outside the gene matches. The CDR3 spells CASSSPSQTGGGSPLHF. In DNA form, the CDR3 reads TGTGCCAGCAGCTCCCCATCCCAGACAGGGGGCGGGTCACCCCTCCACTTT.

V usage is TRBV10-2 and J usage is TRBJ1-2, with a tentative D call TRBD1 (6 bases). From germline, CDR1 is WSHSY and CDR2 SAAADI. The length of the CDR3 is 13 residues. V lost 6 bases and J 4 bases, leaving 12 bases between the germline ends. The CDR3 here is CASRTGTSYGYTF. For the CDR3, the DNA is TGCGCCAGCAGGACCGGGACAAGCTATGGCTACACCTTC.

The chain uses TRBV7-2 and TRBJ2-2; the match to TRBD1 covers 8 bases. The CDR3 is made up of 17 amino acids. Germline V gene data show CDR1 as SGHTA and CDR2 as FQGNSA. The V segment lost 1 base and the J segment 4 bases; nucleotides outside the gene matches: 8. Here the CDR3 reads CASSLEVTGVVTGELFF. The CDR3 nucleotides are TGTGCCAGCAGCTTAGAGGTGACAGGGGTAGTCACCGGGGAGCTGTTTTTT.

In its sample, this clone ranks as medium-sized (0.01 to 0.1%). This chain uses TRBV6-1 with TRBJ1-4; D is undetermined. There are 15 residues in the CDR3. Germline CDR1 MNHNS, CDR2 SASEGT. With 2 bases removed from V and 0 bases from J, the gap between germline ends came to 7 bases. The DNA of the CDR3 is TGTGCCAGCAGTGAACCAATTGCAACTAATGAAAAACTGTTTTTT. Residues: CASSEPIATNEKLFF.